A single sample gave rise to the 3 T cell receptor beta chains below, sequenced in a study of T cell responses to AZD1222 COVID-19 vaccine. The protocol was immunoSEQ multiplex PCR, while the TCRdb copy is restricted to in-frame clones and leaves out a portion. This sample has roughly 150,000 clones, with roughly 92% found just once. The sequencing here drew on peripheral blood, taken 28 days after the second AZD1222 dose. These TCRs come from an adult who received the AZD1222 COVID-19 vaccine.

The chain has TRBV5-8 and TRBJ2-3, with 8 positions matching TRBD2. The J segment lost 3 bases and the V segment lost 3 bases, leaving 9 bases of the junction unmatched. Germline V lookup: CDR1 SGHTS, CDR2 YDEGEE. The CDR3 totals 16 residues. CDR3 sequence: CASSSGLATRTDTQYF. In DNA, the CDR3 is TGTGCCAGCAGCTCAGGACTAGCAACGAGGACAGATACGCAGTATTTT.

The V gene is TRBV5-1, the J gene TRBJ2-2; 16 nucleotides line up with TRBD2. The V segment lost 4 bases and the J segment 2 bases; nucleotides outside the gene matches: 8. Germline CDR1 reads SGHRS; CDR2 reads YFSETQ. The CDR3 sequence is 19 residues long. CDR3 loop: CASSPSGTSGRANTGELFF. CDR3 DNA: TGCGCCAGCAGCCCTTCCGGGACTAGCGGGAGGGCCAACACCGGGGAGCTGTTTTTT.

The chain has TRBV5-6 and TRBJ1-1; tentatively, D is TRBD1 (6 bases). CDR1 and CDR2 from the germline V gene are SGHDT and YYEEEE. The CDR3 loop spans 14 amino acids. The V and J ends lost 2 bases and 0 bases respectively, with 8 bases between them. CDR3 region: CASSFGQMNTEAFF. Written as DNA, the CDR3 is TGTGCCAGCAGCTTCGGACAGATGAACACTGAAGCTTTCTTT.